One and the same sample provided the 13 T cell receptor beta chains below, sequenced in a study of cytomegalovirus exposure and HLA in healthy donors. Both 60 Vbeta primers and 13 Jbeta primers went into the PCR. The repertoire was sequenced with immunoSEQ multiplex PCR; TCRdb's copy has only in-frame clones and lacks some. This table holds 150,000 to 200,000 clones, roughly 77% found once. What was sequenced was PBMCs. The source is a woman aged 25 to 39 in good health and CMV-seropositive.

Concerning this clone itself: Other DNA sequences in this sample translate to the same CDR3. The chain has TRBV6-5 and TRBJ2-2, with TRBD1 as a possible D gene (6 bases). V was clipped by 7 bases and J by 5 bases, with 14 bases between them. Germline values: CDR1 MNHEY, CDR2 SVGAGI. The CDR3 is made up of 14 amino acids. The CDR3 bases are TGTGCCAGCACTCGGCAGGGGAATACCGGGGAGCTGTTTTTT. It yields the protein CASTRQGNTGELFF.

CDR3 in DNA: TGTGCCATCAGGGCCCGTACAAACTCCTACGAGCAGTACTTC. The encoded protein is CAIRARTNSYEQYF. The V and J genes are TRBV10-3 and TRBJ2-7; D gene unclear. Germline V CDR1 and CDR2: ENHRY, SYGVKD. Trimming cost V 6 bases and J 0 bases, with 12 bases left between them. The CDR3 is 14 amino acids.

V usage is TRBV4-3 and J usage is TRBJ1-6; D not certain. The CDR3 is made up of 15 amino acids. Germline V gene data show CDR1 as LGHNA and CDR2 as YSLEER. The V end lost 0 bases, the J end lost 6 bases, and 9 bases lay between the germline ends. CDR3 coding DNA: TGCGCCAGCAGCCAAGAGTTGGGCCCTAATTCACCCCTCCACTTT. As protein: CASSQELGPNSPLHF.

The chain joins TRBV2 to TRBJ1-2; weak D call: TRBD1 (6 bases). This CDR3 has 16 residues. CDR1 is SNHLY and CDR2 is FYNNEI in the germline V gene. The V end was cut by 1 base, the J end by 8 bases, with 20 bases between. CDR3 DNA: TGTGCCAGCAGTGAAGGCAGGGGTCCGATGTCTCGGGGCTACACCTTC. It codes for CASSEGRGPMSRGYTF.

This clone was counted only a few times. The rearrangement uses TRBV7-2 and TRBJ1-2; D might be TRBD1 (6 bases). This CDR3 has 15 amino acids. Per the germline V gene, CDR1 is SGHTA and CDR2 is FQGNSA. Between the trimmed V and J ends, which lost 3 bases and 2 bases, there was a span of 13 bases. The CDR3 reads CASSFTGTTNYGYTF. In DNA, the CDR3 is TGTGCCAGCAGCTTCACAGGGACAACCAACTATGGCTACACCTTC. The variable domain in full, with the rest retrieved from reference TRBV7-2 and TRBJ1-2, is GAGVSQSPSNKVTEKGKDVELRCDPISGHTALYWYRQSLGQGLEFLIYFQGNSAPDKSGLPSDRFSAERTGGSVSTLTIQRTQQEDSAVYLCASSFTGTTNYGYTFGSGTRLTVV.

V and J are TRBV19 and TRBJ2-7; TRBD1 matches at 8 bases. The V gene's germline CDR1 is LNHDA and CDR2 SQIVND (reference sequence). With 5 bases clipped from V and 6 bases from J, the junction kept 6 bases outside the gene matches. CDR3 length: 13 amino acids. This CDR3 is CASSADRDREQYF. DNA of the CDR3: TGTGCCAGTAGTGCGGACAGGGATCGCGAGCAGTACTTC.

The CDR3 is CASSIANYGYTF. The CDR3, as DNA: TGTGCCAGCAGCATAGCTAACTATGGCTACACCTTC. This chain uses TRBV6-1 with TRBJ1-2; D ambiguous. This CDR3 comprises 12 residues. V shed 6 bases and J shed 0 bases, with 5 bases lying between them. The germline V gene encodes CDR1 MNHNS and CDR2 SASEGT.

V and J are TRBV7-6 and TRBJ2-3; D unresolved. The V end lost 2 bases, the J end lost 3 bases, and 9 bases lay between the germline ends. CDR3 length: 14 amino acids. The germline CDR1 and CDR2 sequences are SGHVS and FNYEAQ. CDR3: CASSLYLETDTQYF. The DNA for the CDR3 is TGTGCCAGCAGCTTATACCTCGAGACAGATACGCAGTATTTT.

This clone was picked up one time. V is TRBV5-1 and J is TRBJ2-3; a weak D match, TRBD1 (5 bases). Germline values: CDR1 SGHRS, CDR2 YFSETQ. Deletions cut 0 bases from V and 1 base from J, with 12 bases between. The CDR3 extends over 16 amino acids. CDR3 sequence (DNA): TGCGCCAGCAGCTTGGAACAGGCACGGGGCACAGATACGCAGTATTTT. Translating gives CASSLEQARGTDTQYF. The full variable domain, in which reference TRBV5-1 and TRBJ2-3 provide the parts outside the CDR3, is KAGVTQTPRYLIKTRGQQVTLSCSPISGHRSVSWYQQTPGQGLQFLFEYFSETQRNKGNFPGRFSGRQFSNSRSEMNVSTLELGDSALYLCASSLEQARGTDTQYFGPGTRLTVL.

This sequence joins TRBV14 and TRBJ2-5, with 10 bases identical to TRBD1. The better agreement between TRBJ2-7 and the DNA end casts doubt on the J call. Germline V lookup: CDR1 SGHDN, CDR2 FVKESK. This CDR3 comprises 16 residues. In DNA, the CDR3 is TGTGCCAGCAGTCTCCCGCTGGGGACAGGGGCCCACGAGCAGTACTTC. Translation gives CASSLPLGTGAHEQYF.

This clone has only one observation. This sequence joins TRBV4-1 and TRBJ2-7; D perhaps matches TRBD2 (6 bases). CDR3 length: 18 amino acids. Germline CDR1 is MGHRA and CDR2 is YSYEKL. Trimming cost V 1 base and J 4 bases, with 23 bases left between them. The CDR3 reads CASSQAEGMGPIPYEQYF. CDR3 in DNA: TGCGCCAGCAGCCAAGCGGAGGGTATGGGACCGATACCTTACGAGCAGTACTTC.

The chain has TRBV4-1 and TRBJ1-4; no definite D call. CDR3 length: 12 residues. Trimming removed 0 bases at V and 10 bases at J, with 6 bases between. Germline assignment: CDR1 MGHRA and CDR2 YSYEKL. The CDR3 coding sequence is TGCGCCAGCAGCCAAGAACCGCGAAAACTGTTTTTT. Translating gives CASSQEPRKLFF.

This clone was detected only a few times. The chain links TRBV6-1 to TRBJ2-1, with a tentative D call TRBD1 (6 bases). The CDR3 extends over 16 amino acids. Germline V CDR1 and CDR2: MNHNS, SASEGT. V dropped 2 bases and J dropped 7 bases, with 18 bases sitting between them. DNA for the CDR3: TGTGCCAGCAGTGAATGGGGCCGCCAGGGGCGGAATGAGCAGTTCTTC. Its protein product is CASSEWGRQGRNEQFF.